The 8 T cell receptor beta chains below all came from one sample that was sequenced in a study of T cell responses to AZD1222 COVID-19 vaccine. The method was immunoSEQ multiplex PCR; TCRdb's version includes in-frame clones alone and lacks a portion of them. The sample holds 100,000 to 150,000 clones; about 87% are singletons and the top ten take over 5.5%. The source was peripheral blood, collected on day 0 of AZD1222 vaccination. All receptors come from an adult in good health.

In nucleotides, the CDR3 is TGCAGTGCTAGTAAGACTAGCGGGAGGATCTCCTACGAGCAGTACTTC. Translation gives CSASKTSGRISYEQYF. The chain is built from TRBV20-1 and TRBJ2-7; 13 bases fit TRBD2. This CDR3 has 16 residues. V was clipped by 3 bases and J by 0 bases; unmatched bases: 5. Germline assignment: CDR1 DFQATT and CDR2 SNEGSKA (reference sequence).

This chain links TRBV3-1 (or the pseudogene TRBV3-2) with TRBJ1-1, with unresolved D. This CDR3 is 13 amino acids long. Germline loops: CDR1 LGHDT, CDR2 YNNKEL (reference sequence). The V and J ends lost 2 bases and 1 base respectively, with 5 bases between them. The CDR3: CASSQTANTEAFF. In nucleotides, the CDR3 is TGTGCCAGCAGCCAAACAGCGAACACTGAAGCTTTCTTT.

The J gene is TRBJ1-2, the V gene TRBV4-1; tentative D call: TRBD1 (5 bases). V lost 1 base to trimming and J lost 4 bases, with 10 bases between them. The CDR3 contains 14 residues. Germline CDR1 reads MGHRA; CDR2 reads YSYEKL. The CDR3 sequence is CASSQGGVVYGYTF. The CDR3 DNA sequence: TGCGCCAGCAGCCAAGGGGGCGTCGTCTATGGCTACACCTTC.

The chain links TRBV15 to TRBJ1-3, with D tentatively TRBD1 (5 bases). V lost 0 bases, J lost 2 bases, and 11 bases lay in between. Germline V lookup: CDR1 LNHNV, CDR2 YYDKDF (reference sequence). CDR3 length: 16 amino acids. CDR3 residues: CATSRDRAHTGNTIYF. The DNA for the CDR3 is TGTGCCACCAGCAGAGACAGGGCTCACACTGGAAACACCATATATTTT.

This chain uses TRBV27 with TRBJ2-1, with D unresolved. CDR1 MNHEY and CDR2 SMNVEV come from the germline V gene (reference sequence). The germline V and J ends were trimmed by 2 bases and 6 bases, with 8 bases remaining between them. This CDR3 is 13 amino acids long. CDR3 coding DNA: TGTGCCAGCAGTTTAGACAACGGCAATGAGCAGTTCTTC. Its protein is CASSLDNGNEQFF.

The rearrangement uses TRBV19 and TRBJ2-3; D gene uncertain. Trimming removed 6 bases from V and 0 bases from J, with 13 bases in between. The CDR3 has 15 residues. Germline CDR1 reads LNHDA; CDR2 reads SQIVND (reference sequence). CDR3 protein: CASSSGYPSTDTQYF. CDR3 sequence (DNA): TGTGCCAGTAGCTCAGGTTATCCTAGCACAGATACGCAGTATTTT.

The genes are TRBV11-2 and TRBJ1-4; 9 nucleotides agree with TRBD1. The V gene's germline CDR1 is SGHAT and CDR2 FQNNGV. The CDR3 covers 15 residues. Unmatched junction bases numbered 9, after V lost 5 bases and J lost 8 bases. CDR3 amino acids: CASSRGDRVEEKLFF. CDR3 DNA: TGTGCCAGCAGCCGGGGGGACAGGGTCGAGGAAAAACTGTTTTTT. Full variable domain (remainder filled in from reference TRBV11-2 and TRBJ1-4): EAGVAQSPRYKIIEKRQSVAFWCNPISGHATLYWYQQILGQGPKLLIQFQNNGVVDDSQLPKDRFSAERLKGVDSTLKIQPAKLEDSAVYLCASSRGDRVEEKLFFGSGTQLSVL.

The V gene is TRBV11-2, the J gene TRBJ1-1; TRBD1 might be the D (5 bases). This CDR3 has 13 residues. Germline V gene sequence: CDR1 SGHAT, CDR2 FQNNGV. With 5 bases removed from V and 3 bases from J, the gap between germline ends came to 10 bases. Here the CDR3 reads CASSTQADTEAFF. The CDR3 DNA sequence: TGTGCCAGCAGCACACAGGCGGACACTGAAGCTTTCTTT.